One sample yielded the 28 T cell receptor beta chains listed below, sequenced in a study of control samples from healthy donors and cancer patients. Sequenced by immunoSEQ multiplex PCR; TCRdb stores in-frame clones only, minus some. Among 50,000 to 65,000 clones, roughly 90% were seen once, and the ten largest hold 0.75% to 0.95%. Sequencing was carried out using PBMCs. The receptors were gathered from a man aged 25-45 years with colorectal cancer.

This chain links TRBV6-6 with TRBJ1-2, with TRBD1 matching 10 bases. The germline CDR1 and CDR2 sequences are MNHNY and SVGAGI (reference sequence). The CDR3 loop spans 17 amino acids. Trimming at V came to 5 bases and at J to 4 bases, leaving 13 bases not matched to a gene. CDR3 region: CASSRDRGLLDPYGYTF. The CDR3 region has the DNA TGTGCCAGCAGTCGGGACAGGGGCTTACTAGACCCCTATGGCTACACCTTC.

This clone showed up just a few times. The chain links TRBV19 to TRBJ1-6; tentatively, D is TRBD1 (6 bases). CDR3 size: 13 residues. Deletions cut 5 bases from V and 7 bases from J, with 9 bases between. Germline V lookup: CDR1 LNHDA, CDR2 SQIVND (reference sequence). CDR3 DNA: TGTGCCAGTAGTGATAGGGGGAATTCACCCCTCCACTTT. It yields the protein CASSDRGNSPLHF.

This chain links TRBV9 with TRBJ2-3, with 14 bases lining up with TRBD2. The V gene end was trimmed by 4 bases and the J gene end by 5 bases; junction bases not matched to a gene: 6. The germline gives CDR1 SGDLS, CDR2 YYNGEE. CDR3 length: 16 residues. Here the CDR3 reads CASSLRLAGGVDTQYF. CDR3 bases: TGTGCCAGCAGCTTGCGACTAGCGGGGGGGGTAGATACGCAGTATTTT.

This clone was observed once. The rearrangement joins TRBV19 to TRBJ2-6; a weak D match, TRBD2 (6 bases). The CDR3 runs 16 residues. Trimming shortened V by 5 bases and J by 1 base, and 12 bases separated the two germline ends. From germline, CDR1 is LNHDA and CDR2 SQIVND (reference sequence). CDR3 sequence (DNA): TGTGCCAGTAGTCGGGACTTGACTTCTGGGGCCAACGTCCTGACTTTC. This codes for CASSRDLTSGANVLTF. The full variable domain, in which reference TRBV19 and TRBJ2-6 provide the parts outside the CDR3, is DGGITQSPKYLFRKEGQNVTLSCEQNLNHDAMYWYRQDPGQGLRLIYYSQIVNDFQKGDIAEGYSVSREKKESFPLTVTSAQKNPTAFYLCASSRDLTSGANVLTFGAGSRLTVL.

The chain employs TRBV7-2 and TRBJ2-2; 7 nucleotides agree with TRBD1. The CDR3 runs 14 residues. The junction had 4 bases not matched to a gene; V was cut back by 6 bases and J by 3 bases. Germline CDR1 and CDR2: SGHTA and FQGNSA. CDR3 sequence reads: CASRRDSYTGELFF. CDR3 bases: TGTGCCAGCAGACGGGACAGTTACACCGGGGAGCTGTTTTTT.

The J gene is TRBJ2-3, the V gene TRBV24-1, with 10 bases aligning to TRBD1. The CDR3 is 15 residues long. V gave up 4 bases and J gave up 5 bases; unmatched junction bases: 5. Looked up from germline, CDR1 is KGHDR and CDR2 is SFDVKD. CDR3 loop: CATSEGTGEVDTQYF. Here the CDR3 DNA reads TGTGCCACCAGTGAAGGGACAGGGGAAGTAGATACGCAGTATTTT.

The CDR3 DNA is TGTGCCTGGAGTAGGAGTGAGAACACTGAAGCTTTCTTT. It is translated as CAWSRSENTEAFF. The rearrangement joins TRBV30 to TRBJ1-1; D remains ambiguous. Germline V gives CDR1 GTSNPN, CDR2 SVGIG (reference sequence). The CDR3 has 13 amino acids. V was cut by 2 bases and J by 1 base, with 8 bases left in between.

The CDR3, as DNA: TGTGCCAGCATCGACTCGCTTGAGCAGTTCTTC. Translated: CASIDSLEQFF. The chain couples TRBV2 to TRBJ2-1; D call uncertain. This CDR3 comprises 11 residues. Germline CDR1 SNHLY, CDR2 FYNNEI. The ends were cut back, 7 bases at V and 9 bases at J, with 10 bases in the middle. Supplemented by reference TRBV2 and TRBJ2-1, the full variable domain reads EPEVTQTPSHQVTQMGQEVILRCVPISNHLYFYWYRQILGQKVEFLVSFYNNEISEKSEIFDDQFSVERPDGSNFTLKIRSTKLEDSAMYFCASIDSLEQFFGPGTRLTVL.

The CDR3 nucleotides read TGTGCCAGCGGGCGGCGCTCTGGGGCCAACGTCCTGACTTTC. Its protein is CASGRRSGANVLTF. The J gene is TRBJ2-6, the V gene TRBV27, with D unclear. The CDR3 sequence is 14 residues long. Trimming removed 8 bases at V and 0 bases at J, with 8 bases between. Germline V CDR1 and CDR2: MNHEY, SMNVEV (reference sequence).

The J gene is TRBJ2-2, the V gene TRBV10-3; D perhaps matches TRBD1 (5 bases). V was shortened by 6 bases and J by 1 base, with 9 bases between the two germline ends. Germline V gene sequence: CDR1 ENHRY, CDR2 SYGVKD. There are 14 residues in the CDR3. The CDR3, as DNA: TGTGCCATCAGCCTGACAGAGAACACCGGGGAGCTGTTTTTT. Amino acids: CAISLTENTGELFF.

V and J are TRBV15 and TRBJ1-4; D not certain. This CDR3 is built from 14 residues. CDR1 is LNHNV and CDR2 is YYDKDF in the germline V gene (reference sequence). V shed 0 bases and J shed 11 bases, with 13 bases lying between them. The CDR3 sequence: CATSRDQFSAKLFF. The CDR3 nucleotides are TGTGCCACCAGCAGAGATCAATTTAGCGCTAAACTGTTTTTT.

The chain joins TRBV11-2 to TRBJ1-5; a weak D match, TRBD1 (5 bases). Trimming stripped 3 bases from V and 5 bases from J, with 8 bases between. The length of the CDR3 is 13 residues. Germline V gene sequence: CDR1 SGHAT, CDR2 FQNNGV. The CDR3 DNA reads TGTGCCAGCAGCTTCTCGGGGGATCAGCCCCAGCATTTT. Protein: CASSFSGDQPQHF.

V and J are TRBV6-1 and TRBJ1-5; 10 nucleotides line up with TRBD1. The CDR3 covers 17 residues. Germline CDR1 reads MNHNS; CDR2 reads SASEGT. The J segment lost 0 bases and the V segment lost 4 bases, leaving 6 bases of the junction unmatched. The CDR3 sequence is CASSAGQGGYSNQPQHF. DNA for the CDR3: TGTGCCAGCAGTGCCGGACAGGGGGGCTATAGCAATCAGCCCCAGCATTTT.

This chain uses TRBV18 with TRBJ2-7; 7 positions agree with TRBD1. Germline V gene lookup returns CDR1 KGHSH and CDR2 LQKENI. The V gene end was trimmed by 4 bases and the J gene end by 0 bases; junction bases not matched to a gene: 6. The CDR3 spans 15 residues. The DNA for the CDR3 is TGTGCCAGCTCACGCTTAGACAGGGACTCCTACGAGCAGTACTTC. Amino acid sequence: CASSRLDRDSYEQYF.

The chain carries TRBV6-2 or TRBV6-3 and TRBJ2-7, with no clear D. The CDR3 is 14 residues long. With 0 bases removed from V and 3 bases from J, the gap between germline ends came to 9 bases. Looked up from germline, CDR1 is MNHEY and CDR2 is SVGEGT. The DNA for the CDR3 is TGTGCCAGCAGTTACTCGACCGCGGTCTACGAGCAGTACGTC. Translated: CASSYSTAVYEQYV.

This sequence joins TRBV7-6 and TRBJ1-1, with TRBD1 as a possible D gene (5 bases). V was clipped by 2 bases and J by 3 bases, with 7 bases between them. Germline CDR1 SGHVS, CDR2 FNYEAQ. This CDR3 spans 13 amino acids. CDR3 region: CASSLKGDTEAFF. The CDR3 nucleotides are TGTGCCAGCAGCTTAAAAGGGGACACTGAAGCTTTCTTT. The variable domain in full, completed from reference TRBV7-6 and TRBJ1-1, reads GAGVSQSPRYKVTKRGQDVALRCDPISGHVSLYWYRQALGQGPEFLTYFNYEAQQDKSGLPNDRFSAERPEGSISTLTIQRTEQRDSAMYRCASSLKGDTEAFFGQGTRLTVV.

V and J are TRBV6-6 and TRBJ2-5; TRBD1 matches at 9 bases. Looked up from germline, CDR1 is MNHNY and CDR2 is SVGAGI (reference sequence). Trimming took 4 bases from V and 1 from J; bases not matched to a gene: 4. This CDR3 contains 15 residues. The CDR3 coding sequence is TGTGCCAGCAGTTTGACAGGGGGTTTCCAAGAGACCCAGTACTTC. Its translation is CASSLTGGFQETQYF.

The chain joins TRBV2 to TRBJ2-3; 7 positions match TRBD1. The CDR3 sequence is 13 residues long. Germline-derived CDR1 and CDR2 are SNHLY and FYNNEI. Germline trimming cut 10 bases from V and 3 bases from J; bases unmatched to any gene: 7. In DNA, the CDR3 is TGTGCCACCCCGGACAGGATAACAGATACGCAGTATTTT. Translating gives CATPDRITDTQYF.

This clone was seen only a few times. This chain uses TRBV4-3 with TRBJ1-5; D not certain. The CDR3 is 17 residues long. Trimming left V 0 bases short and J 2 bases short, with 14 bases between. Germline V lookup: CDR1 LGHNA, CDR2 YSLEER. CDR3 amino acids: CASSQDFPGSGNQPQHF. CDR3 sequence (DNA): TGCGCCAGCAGCCAAGATTTCCCGGGGTCTGGCAATCAGCCCCAGCATTTT.

The chain carries TRBV5-4 and TRBJ1-2, with a tentative D call TRBD1 (5 bases). Germline assignment: CDR1 SGHNT and CDR2 YYREEE (reference sequence). The CDR3 spans 13 residues. The V end lost 2 bases, the J end lost 4 bases, and 9 bases lay between the germline ends. In DNA form, the CDR3 reads TGTGCCAGCAGCTTACAGGAGCCCTATGGCTACACCTTC. Translated: CASSLQEPYGYTF.

In its sample, this clone was seen once. This chain uses TRBV5-1 with TRBJ2-2; TRBD1 agrees at 7 bases. This CDR3 spans 13 amino acids. The V segment lost 5 bases and the J segment 5 bases; nucleotides outside the gene matches: 3. Germline values: CDR1 SGHRS, CDR2 YFSETQ. The CDR3 DNA follows: TGCGCCAGCAGTCCCAGGGGGACCGGGGAGCTGTTTTTT. Protein product: CASSPRGTGELFF.

The chain links TRBV30 to TRBJ1-6, with a tentative D call TRBD1 (6 bases). The V end was cut by 1 base, the J end by 3 bases, with 7 bases between. The CDR3 length is 14 residues. Germline-derived CDR1 and CDR2 are GTSNPN and SVGIG (reference sequence). In DNA form, the CDR3 reads TGTGCCTGGAGTGAACAGGGCTATAATTCACCCCTCCACTTT. It encodes CAWSEQGYNSPLHF.

The chain joins TRBV5-4 to TRBJ1-1, with 7 bases lining up with TRBD1. The CDR3 contains 14 residues. V gave up 6 bases and J gave up 3 bases; unmatched junction bases: 8. Germline V gene sequence: CDR1 SGHNT, CDR2 YYREEE (reference sequence). CDR3 in amino acids: CASTLKGAYTEAFF. The CDR3 coding sequence is TGTGCCAGCACCCTGAAGGGGGCTTACACTGAAGCTTTCTTT. Full variable domain (rest looked up from reference TRBV5-4 and TRBJ1-1): ETGVTQSPTHLIKTRGQQVTLRCSSQSGHNTVSWYQQALGQGPQFIFQYYREEENGRGNFPPRFSGLQFPNYSSELNVNALELDDSALYLCASTLKGAYTEAFFGQGTRLTVV.

The chain joins TRBV29-1 to TRBJ2-4; D perhaps matches TRBD2 (6 bases). Germline V gene data show CDR1 as SQVTM and CDR2 as ANQGSEA. The V end was cut by 7 bases, the J end by 7 bases, with 11 bases between. The CDR3 extends over 11 amino acids. The CDR3 loop is CSATAGNIQYF. DNA for the CDR3: TGCAGCGCAACAGCGGGCAACATTCAGTACTTC. The complete variable domain, with remaining parts taken from reference TRBV29-1 and TRBJ2-4, reads SAVISQKPSRDICQRGTSLTIQCQVDSQVTMMFWYRQQPGQSLTLIATANQGSEATYESGFVIDKFPISRPNLTFSTLTVSNMSPEDSSIYLCSATAGNIQYFGAGTRLSVL.

This chain joins TRBV4-2 and TRBJ1-2; D is ambiguous. The CDR3 spans 15 residues. The germline gives CDR1 LGHNA, CDR2 YNFKEQ. Between the trimmed V and J ends, which lost 4 bases and 8 bases, there was a span of 20 bases. CDR3 DNA: TGTGCCAGCAGCCCCCCCTATTCGAATGCGGACGGCTACACCTTC. Amino acid sequence: CASSPPYSNADGYTF.

There are a few counts of this clone. The rearrangement uses TRBV5-1 and TRBJ1-2; D remains unclear. The V end was cut by 4 bases, the J end by 4 bases, with 17 bases between. Germline CDR1 is SGHRS and CDR2 is YFSETQ. The CDR3 contains 15 residues. The CDR3 coding sequence is TGCGCCAGCAGCGAATCTACCGGGTTTTTCTATGGCTACACCTTC. It yields the protein CASSESTGFFYGYTF.

The rearrangement joins TRBV9 to TRBJ2-1, with no clear D. V was pared by 0 bases and J by 10 bases, with 14 bases between. The CDR3 sequence is 14 residues long. Germline-derived CDR1 and CDR2 are SGDLS and YYNGEE. The CDR3 spells CASSVAPGMGEQFF. DNA of the CDR3: TGTGCCAGCAGCGTAGCTCCCGGTATGGGGGAGCAGTTCTTC.

J is TRBJ2-7 and V is TRBV19; D is uncertain. The CDR3 length is 12 residues. Per the germline V gene, CDR1 is LNHDA and CDR2 is SQIVND (reference sequence). Trimming took off 3 bases at V and 6 bases at J, with 9 bases between the two ends. The CDR3 bases are TGTGCCAGTAGTATGGGGTGGAGCGAGCAGTACTTC. Translated: CASSMGWSEQYF.